This TCR beta chain appears in the sequencing data of a study of CD8+ T cells in alopecia areata. Remarks on this clone: Antigen specificity is unknown.

Treatment of the sample: oral pan-JAK inhibitor, 5-10 mg twice daily. The sequencing template was cDNA reverse transcribed from extracted RNA. Sequenced by immunoSEQ multiplex PCR; TCRdb stores in-frame clones only, minus some. The sample holds under 350,000 clones, roughly 64% seen once. Whole-study results and caveats: Under tofacitinib, numerous expanded lesional clonotypes remained detectable in scalp and blood. Sequencing of scalp tissue also captures the resident alphabeta T cells of normal skin. One nonresponder makes the tie between baseline CD8+ expansion and response uncertain. Higher clonality and more expanded CD8+ clones appeared in lesional than normal scalp.

The germline gives CDR1 SQVTM, CDR2 ANQGSEA. This CDR3 is 15 amino acids long. Trimming cost V 7 bases and J 1 base; bases outside gene matches: 8. This TCR was sampled from a human donor with alopecia areata. The sequences come from CD4+ T cells sorted from blood, collected at week 24, from a patient treated with tofacitinib. The V call is TRBV29-1, the J call TRBJ2-7, with TRBD1 identical over 12 bases. This chain's CDR3 is CSAGTGGGTSYEQYF. CDR3 DNA sequence: TGCAGCGCAGGGACAGGGGGCGGAACATCCTACGAGCAGTACTTC.